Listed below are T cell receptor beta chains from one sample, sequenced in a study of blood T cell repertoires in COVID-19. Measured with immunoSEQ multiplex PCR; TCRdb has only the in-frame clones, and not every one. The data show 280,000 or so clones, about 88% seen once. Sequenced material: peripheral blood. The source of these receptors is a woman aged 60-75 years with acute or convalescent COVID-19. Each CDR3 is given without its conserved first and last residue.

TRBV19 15 ASSMGPPRGSNQPQH
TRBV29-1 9 SVVEGVILF
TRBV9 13 ASSVEVGGYYGYT
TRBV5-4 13 ASSFEGTRSIEQY
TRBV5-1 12 ASSPRKDSGEAF
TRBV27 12 ASNSPGQGPEQY
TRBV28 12 ASSNQGAVYGYT
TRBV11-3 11 ASSLGQKAEAF
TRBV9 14 ASSVASTGIQETQY
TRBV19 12 ASSVTRDSLEAF
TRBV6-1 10 ASSEAQETQY
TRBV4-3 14 ASSQPRSQGGEKLF
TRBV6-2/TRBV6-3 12 ASSYQGDEYEQY
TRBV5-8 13 ASSLAVQSQETQY
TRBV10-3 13 AIRLGTVNTGELF
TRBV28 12 ASSRTGGNYGYT
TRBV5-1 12 ASSPLNSNQPQH
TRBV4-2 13 ASSHSTGGGQPQH
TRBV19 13 ASSMKADSGEGYT
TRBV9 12 ASSGGQGAWELF
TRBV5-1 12 ASSLGTAGNTIY
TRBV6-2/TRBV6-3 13 ASSPQRGGLNEQY
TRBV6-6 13 ASSQDRAGTGELF
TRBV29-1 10 SAGTGNHEQY
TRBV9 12 ASSLSGSGNTIY
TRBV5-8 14 ASPKIGQGLNYGYT
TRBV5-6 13 ASSLRTPGSDTQY
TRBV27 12 ASSFMGQGYGYT
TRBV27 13 ASSFSPAGSYEQY
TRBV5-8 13 ASSFDRGRNEKLF
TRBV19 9 ATAGDNGYT
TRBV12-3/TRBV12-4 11 ASSGALAFGYT
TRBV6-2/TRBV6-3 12 ASSPRQDSYEQY
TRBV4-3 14 ASSQDAPGAGNTIY
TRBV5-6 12 ASSQTGKITPQH
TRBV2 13 ASSWDTSSYNEQF
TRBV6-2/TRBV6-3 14 ASSYPTGGGNQPQH
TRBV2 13 ASTPALRSYNEQF
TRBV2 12 ASSDRTGHFEQY
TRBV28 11 ASSLLNRSGPF
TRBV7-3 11 ASSSGPGLEQY
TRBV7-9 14 ASSLGRALQGTEAF
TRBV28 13 ASDRRLYSNQPQH
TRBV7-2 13 ASSLGGGAGQPQH
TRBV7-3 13 ASSRSGRLKETQY
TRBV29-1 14 SVSISRDRAKYGYT
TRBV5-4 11 ASSLAGADTQY
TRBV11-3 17 ASSLDSSTDKHGTGELF
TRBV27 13 ASSPIGQGGETQY